The entry below gives a single TCR beta chain sequence along with its context. Clones were read by immunoSEQ multiplex PCR, and TCRdb kept only the in-frame ones, dropping some. The sample yields about 80,000 clones, under 85% seen once. The ends were cut back, 1 base at V and 5 bases at J, with 20 bases in the middle. Germline V gene data show CDR1 as SGHAT and CDR2 as FQNNGV. The CDR3 loop spans 17 amino acids. The data are from a study of radiotherapy plus CTLA-4 blockade in lung cancer. Sample: peripheral blood, taken from a patient treated with radiotherapy plus ipilimumab. This receptor was identified in a human donor with non-small cell lung cancer who had stable disease on radiotherapy plus ipilimumab. The genes are TRBV11-2 and TRBJ1-2, with no clear D. The CDR3: CASSLVATSSALYGYTF. The CDR3 DNA follows: TGTGCCAGCAGCTTAGTAGCTACTTCTTCGGCCCTTTATGGCTACACCTTC.